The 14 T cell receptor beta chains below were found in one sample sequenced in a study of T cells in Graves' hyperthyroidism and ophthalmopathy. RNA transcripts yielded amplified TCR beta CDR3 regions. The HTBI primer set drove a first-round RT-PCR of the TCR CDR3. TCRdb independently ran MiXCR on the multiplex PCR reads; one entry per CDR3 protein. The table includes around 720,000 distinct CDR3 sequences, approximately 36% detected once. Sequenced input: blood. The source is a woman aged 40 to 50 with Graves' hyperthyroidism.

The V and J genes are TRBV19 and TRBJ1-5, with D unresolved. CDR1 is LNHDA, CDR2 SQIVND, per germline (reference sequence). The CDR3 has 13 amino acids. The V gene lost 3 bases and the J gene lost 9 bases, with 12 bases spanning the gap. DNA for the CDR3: TGTGCCAGTAGTATCGAGGCCGCTCGGCCCCAGCATTTT. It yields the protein CASSIEAARPQHF. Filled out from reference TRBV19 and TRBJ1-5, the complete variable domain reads DGGITQSPKYLFRKEGQNVTLSCEQNLNHDAMYWYRQDPGQGLRLIYYSQIVNDFQKGDIAEGYSVSREKKESFPLTVTSAQKNPTAFYLCASSIEAARPQHFGDGTRLSIL.

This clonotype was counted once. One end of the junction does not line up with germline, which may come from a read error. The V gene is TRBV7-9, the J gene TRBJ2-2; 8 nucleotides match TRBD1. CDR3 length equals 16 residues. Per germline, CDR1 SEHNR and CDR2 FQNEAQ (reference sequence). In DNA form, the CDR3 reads TGCGCCAGCAGACACCCCGGGACAGGGAACACCGGGGAGCTGTTTTTT. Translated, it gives CASRHPGTGNTGELFF.

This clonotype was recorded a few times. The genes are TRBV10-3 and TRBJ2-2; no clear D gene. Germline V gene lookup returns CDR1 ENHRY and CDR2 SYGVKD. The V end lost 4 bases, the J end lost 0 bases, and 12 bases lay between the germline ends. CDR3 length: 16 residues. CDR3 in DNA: TGTGCCATCAGTGTTCAACAGAGCTCGAACACCGGGGAGCTGTTTTTT. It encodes CAISVQQSSNTGELFF.

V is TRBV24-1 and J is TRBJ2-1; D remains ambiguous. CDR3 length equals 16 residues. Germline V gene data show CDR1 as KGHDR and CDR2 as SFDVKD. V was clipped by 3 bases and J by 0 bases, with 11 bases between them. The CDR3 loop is CATSDTRMSSYNEQFF. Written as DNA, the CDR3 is TGTGCCACCAGTGATACAAGGATGAGCTCCTACAATGAGCAGTTCTTC.

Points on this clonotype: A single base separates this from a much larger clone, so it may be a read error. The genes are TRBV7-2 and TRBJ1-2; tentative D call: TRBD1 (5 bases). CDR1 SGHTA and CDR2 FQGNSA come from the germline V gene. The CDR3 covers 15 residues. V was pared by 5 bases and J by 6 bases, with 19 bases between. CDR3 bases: TGTGCCAGCAGCCCTGCCGGGGGTATACACGATGGCTACACCTTC. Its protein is CASSPAGGIHDGYTF.

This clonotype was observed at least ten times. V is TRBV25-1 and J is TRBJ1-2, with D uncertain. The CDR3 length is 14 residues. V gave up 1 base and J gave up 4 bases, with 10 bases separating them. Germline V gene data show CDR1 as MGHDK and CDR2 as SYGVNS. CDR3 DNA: TGTGCCAGCAGTGAATTTATGGGAACCTATGGCTACACCTTC. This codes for CASSEFMGTYGYTF.

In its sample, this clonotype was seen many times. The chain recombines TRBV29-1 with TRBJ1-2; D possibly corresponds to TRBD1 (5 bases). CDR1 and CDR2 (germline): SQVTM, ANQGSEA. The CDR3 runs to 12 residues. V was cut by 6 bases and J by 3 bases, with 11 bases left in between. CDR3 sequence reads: CSVGDGYYGYTF. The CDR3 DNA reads TGCAGCGTCGGGGACGGATACTATGGCTACACCTTC. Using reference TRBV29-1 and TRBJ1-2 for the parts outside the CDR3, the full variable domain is SAVISQKPSRDICQRGTSLTIQCQVDSQVTMMFWYRQQPGQSLTLIATANQGSEATYESGFVIDKFPISRPNLTFSTLTVSNMSPEDSSIYLCSVGDGYYGYTFGSGTRLTVV.

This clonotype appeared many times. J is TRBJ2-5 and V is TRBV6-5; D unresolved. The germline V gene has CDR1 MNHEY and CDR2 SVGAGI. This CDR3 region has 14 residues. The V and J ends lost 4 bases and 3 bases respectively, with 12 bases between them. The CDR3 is CASSSAGSEETQYF. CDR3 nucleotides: TGTGCCAGCAGTTCGGCAGGATCCGAAGAGACCCAGTACTTC.

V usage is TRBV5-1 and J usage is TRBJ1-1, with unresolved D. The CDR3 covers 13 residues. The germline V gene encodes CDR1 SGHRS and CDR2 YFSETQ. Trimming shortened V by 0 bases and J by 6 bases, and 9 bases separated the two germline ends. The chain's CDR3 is CASSLEGFPEAFF. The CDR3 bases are TGCGCCAGCAGCTTGGAAGGGTTCCCTGAAGCTTTCTTT.

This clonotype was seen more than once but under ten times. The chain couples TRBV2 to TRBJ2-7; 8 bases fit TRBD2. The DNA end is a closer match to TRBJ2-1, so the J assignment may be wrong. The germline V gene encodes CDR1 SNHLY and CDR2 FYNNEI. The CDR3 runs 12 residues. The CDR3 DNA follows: TGTGCCAGCAGTGAACGGGGGGGGGAGCAGTTCTTC. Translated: CASSERGGEQFF.

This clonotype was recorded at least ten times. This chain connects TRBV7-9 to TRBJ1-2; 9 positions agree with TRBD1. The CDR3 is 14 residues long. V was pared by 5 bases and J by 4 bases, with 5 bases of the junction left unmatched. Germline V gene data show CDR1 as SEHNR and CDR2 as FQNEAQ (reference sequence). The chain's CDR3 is CASSPGQGPYGYTF. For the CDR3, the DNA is TGTGCCAGCAGCCCAGGACAGGGGCCCTATGGCTACACCTTC.

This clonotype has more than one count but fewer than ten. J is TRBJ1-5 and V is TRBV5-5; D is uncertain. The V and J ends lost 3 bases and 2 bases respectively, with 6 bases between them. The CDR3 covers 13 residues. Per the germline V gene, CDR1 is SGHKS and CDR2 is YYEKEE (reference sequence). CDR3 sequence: CASSSWGNQPQHF. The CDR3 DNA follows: TGTGCCAGCAGCTCTTGGGGCAATCAGCCCCAGCATTTT.

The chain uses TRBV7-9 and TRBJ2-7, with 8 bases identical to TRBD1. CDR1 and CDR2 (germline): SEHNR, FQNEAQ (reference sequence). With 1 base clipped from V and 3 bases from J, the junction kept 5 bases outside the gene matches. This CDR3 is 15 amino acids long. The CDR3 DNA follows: TGTGCCAGCAGCTTAGATCGGGACAGGAACTACGAGCAGTACTTC. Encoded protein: CASSLDRDRNYEQYF.

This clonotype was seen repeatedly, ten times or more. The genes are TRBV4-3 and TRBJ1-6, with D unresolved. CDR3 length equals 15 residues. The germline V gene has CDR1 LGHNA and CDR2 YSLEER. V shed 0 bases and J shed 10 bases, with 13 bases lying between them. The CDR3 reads CASSQDGVGWSPLHF. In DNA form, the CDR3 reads TGCGCCAGCAGCCAAGATGGAGTAGGATGGTCACCCCTCCACTTT.